These 5 T cell receptor beta chains share one sample of origin, sequenced in a study of persistence of HIV-infected CD4 T cells. This was the immunoSEQ version 4 assay in survey mode. Method: immunoSEQ multiplex PCR; TCRdb's copy keeps in-frame clones and lacks some. The table lists over 30,000 clones, 82% of them singletons. The stimulus was lysate of CMV-infected fibroblasts, roughly 10 ug/mL. CD40L-negative CD69-negative CD45RO-high memory CD4+ T cells were sorted as populations depleted of antigen-responding cells. No antigen has been identified for these receptors. Specimen: CD4+ T cells sorted from PBMCs after approximately 20-hour stimulation, collected from a patient who received antiretroviral therapy. These receptors were taken from an adult woman with HIV who was CMV-seropositive.

The chain combines TRBV5-1 with TRBJ2-2; 8 bases are shared with TRBD1. From germline, CDR1 is SGHRS and CDR2 YFSETQ. V was pared by 3 bases and J by 5 bases, with 9 bases of the junction left unmatched. The CDR3 is 16 residues long. CDR3 in amino acids: CASSSLLDRATGELFF. For the CDR3, the DNA is TGCGCCAGCAGCTCCTTATTGGACAGGGCAACCGGGGAGCTGTTTTTT.

The sample holds a few counts of this clone. The rearrangement joins TRBV7-9 to TRBJ2-2, with 9 bases fitting TRBD1. This CDR3 contains 16 residues. CDR1 SEHNR and CDR2 FQNEAQ come from the germline V gene (reference sequence). The V gene end was trimmed by 2 bases and the J gene end by 3 bases; junction bases not matched to a gene: 4. The CDR3: CASSLLQGAHTGELFF. The CDR3 DNA reads TGTGCCAGCAGCTTATTACAGGGGGCGCACACCGGGGAGCTGTTTTTT.

The sample holds a few counts of this clone. J is TRBJ2-3 and V is TRBV7-7; 9 bases fit TRBD1. CDR1 SSHAT and CDR2 FNYEAQ come from the germline V gene (reference sequence). CDR3 length: 15 amino acids. J was trimmed by 4 bases and V by 5 bases; bases with no gene match: 7. In nucleotides, the CDR3 is TGTGCCAGCAGCCTAGGACAGGGGATAGCAGATACGCAGTATTTT. This encodes CASSLGQGIADTQYF.

This chain uses TRBV24-1 with TRBJ2-3; 7 nucleotides align to TRBD2. This CDR3 has 13 residues. With 9 bases clipped from V and 7 bases from J, the junction kept 9 bases outside the gene matches. Germline lookup yields CDR1 KGHDR and CDR2 SFDVKD. The DNA for the CDR3 is TGTGCCACCGGTAGGACTAGTCCCAATACGCAGTATTTT. Its translation is CATGRTSPNTQYF.

This clone was recorded only once. The V call is TRBV12-3 or TRBV12-4, the J call TRBJ2-3; D tentatively reads TRBD1 or TRBD2 (5 bases each). Trimming cost V 6 bases and J 5 bases, with 9 bases left between them. This CDR3 has 12 residues. The DNA of the CDR3 is TGTGCCAGCAGGAGGGGTGAAGATACGCAGTATTTT. This encodes CASRRGEDTQYF.